The sample holds one count of the clone carrying this TCR beta chain. The data were taken from a study of blood T cell repertoires in COVID-19. Deletions cut 1 base from V and 1 base from J, with 15 bases between. In germline, CDR1 is LNHDA, CDR2 SQIVND (reference sequence). This CDR3 has 17 amino acids. Recruitment covered some 25 US areas and drew participants whose ages spanned roughly 18 to 100 years. Two negative PCRs, clearance, or symptom resolution had been documented for recovered Cohort 3 donors. Here immunoSEQ multiplex PCR was the method, and the copy in TCRdb shows in-frame clones only, minus some. The sample lists over 120,000 clones; approximately 87% were seen once.

The source is a man in his fifties or sixties who had recovered from COVID-19. The chain carries TRBV19 and TRBJ2-3; D might be TRBD2 (5 bases). The source material was PBMCs or T cells enriched from blood (not recorded which). The CDR3 DNA sequence: TGTGCCAGTAGTATAGTACCGAGGGCGGGTGGCACAGATACGCAGTATTTT. Amino acids: CASSIVPRAGGTDTQYF.